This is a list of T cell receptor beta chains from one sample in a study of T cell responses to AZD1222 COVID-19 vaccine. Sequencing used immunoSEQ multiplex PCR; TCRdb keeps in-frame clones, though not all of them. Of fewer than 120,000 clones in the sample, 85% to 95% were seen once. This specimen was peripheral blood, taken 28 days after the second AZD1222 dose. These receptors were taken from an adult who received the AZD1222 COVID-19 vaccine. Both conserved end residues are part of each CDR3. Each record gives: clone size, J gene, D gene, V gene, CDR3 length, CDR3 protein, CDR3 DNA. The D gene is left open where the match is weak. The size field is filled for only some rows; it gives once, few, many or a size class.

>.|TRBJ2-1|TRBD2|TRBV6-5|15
CASRALAGGHPEQFF
TGTGCCAGCAGGGCCCTAGCGGGGGGTCACCCAGAGCAGTTCTTC
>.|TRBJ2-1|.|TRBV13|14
CASSPQGRHNEQFF
TGTGCCAGCAGCCCGCAAGGGCGGCACAATGAGCAGTTCTTC
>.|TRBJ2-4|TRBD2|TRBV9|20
CASSVKSSGYPSRAKNIQYF
TGTGCCAGCAGCGTAAAGTCTAGCGGTTACCCTAGCCGGGCCAAAAACATTCAGTACTTC
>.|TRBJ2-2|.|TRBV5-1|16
CASSLERGPTAGELFF
TGCGCCAGCAGCTTGGAAAGGGGCCCTACGGCCGGGGAGCTGTTTTTT
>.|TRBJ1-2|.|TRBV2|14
CATLGGTSNYGYTF
TGTGCCACTCTGGGGGGGACTTCTAACTATGGCTACACCTTC
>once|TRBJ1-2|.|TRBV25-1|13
CASSDERGYGYTF
TGTGCCAGCAGTGATGAACGTGGGTATGGCTACACCTTC
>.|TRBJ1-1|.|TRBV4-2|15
CASSLPGQRNTEAFF
TGTGCCAGCAGCCTTCCGGGACAAAGGAACACTGAAGCTTTCTTT
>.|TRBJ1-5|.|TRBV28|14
CASSLSGLNQPQHF
TGTGCCAGCAGTTTATCAGGACTCAATCAGCCCCAGCATTTT
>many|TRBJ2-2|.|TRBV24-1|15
CATSPDGRDTGELFF
TGTGCCACCAGTCCGGACGGTAGGGACACCGGGGAGCTGTTTTTT
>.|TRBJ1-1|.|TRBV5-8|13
CASSFTRGAEAFF
TGTGCCAGCAGCTTCACGCGTGGGGCTGAAGCTTTCTTT
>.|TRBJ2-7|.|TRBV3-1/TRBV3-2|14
CASSPGTPRNEQYF
TGTGCCAGCAGCCCCGGGACACCGAGGAACGAGCAGTACTTC
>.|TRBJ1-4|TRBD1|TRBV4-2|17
CASSQDLSGGIYEKLFF
TGTGCCAGCAGCCAAGATCTCTCAGGGGGCATATATGAAAAACTGTTTTTT
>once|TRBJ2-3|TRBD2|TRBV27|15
CATSLIAGSTDTQYF
TGTGCCACCTCCCTCATAGCGGGCTCCACAGATACGCAGTATTTT
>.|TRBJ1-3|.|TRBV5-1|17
CASSWGGGSSAGNTIYF
TGCGCCAGCAGCTGGGGTGGCGGGTCCAGTGCTGGAAACACCATATATTTT
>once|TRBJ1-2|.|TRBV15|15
CATSRDAGQTYGYTF
TGTGCCACCAGCAGAGATGCGGGACAAACTTATGGCTACACCTTC
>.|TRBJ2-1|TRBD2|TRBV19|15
CASSMGRGDGNEQFF
TGTGCCAGTAGTATGGGGAGGGGCGATGGCAATGAGCAGTTCTTC
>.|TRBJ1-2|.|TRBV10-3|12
CAISDVGLDYTF
TGTGCCATCAGTGATGTTGGGTTAGACTACACCTTC
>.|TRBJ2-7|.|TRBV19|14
CASGPGRGAYEQYF
TGTGCCAGTGGTCCTGGGCGGGGTGCTTACGAGCAGTACTTC
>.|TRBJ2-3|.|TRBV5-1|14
CASSRSSSQDTQYF
TGCGCCAGCAGCCGGAGCTCCTCCCAAGATACGCAGTATTTT
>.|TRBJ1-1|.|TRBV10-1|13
CASRSGQNTEAFF
TGCGCCAGCAGATCGGGACAAAACACTGAAGCTTTCTTT
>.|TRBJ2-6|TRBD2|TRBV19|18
CASTLGVRGGSGANVLTF
TGTGCCAGTACCCTCGGCGTTCGGGGGGGATCTGGGGCCAACGTCCTGACTTTC
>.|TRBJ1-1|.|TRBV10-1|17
CASSETRDGNLNTEAFF
TGCGCCAGCAGTGAGACCAGGGACGGGAACTTGAACACTGAAGCTTTCTTT